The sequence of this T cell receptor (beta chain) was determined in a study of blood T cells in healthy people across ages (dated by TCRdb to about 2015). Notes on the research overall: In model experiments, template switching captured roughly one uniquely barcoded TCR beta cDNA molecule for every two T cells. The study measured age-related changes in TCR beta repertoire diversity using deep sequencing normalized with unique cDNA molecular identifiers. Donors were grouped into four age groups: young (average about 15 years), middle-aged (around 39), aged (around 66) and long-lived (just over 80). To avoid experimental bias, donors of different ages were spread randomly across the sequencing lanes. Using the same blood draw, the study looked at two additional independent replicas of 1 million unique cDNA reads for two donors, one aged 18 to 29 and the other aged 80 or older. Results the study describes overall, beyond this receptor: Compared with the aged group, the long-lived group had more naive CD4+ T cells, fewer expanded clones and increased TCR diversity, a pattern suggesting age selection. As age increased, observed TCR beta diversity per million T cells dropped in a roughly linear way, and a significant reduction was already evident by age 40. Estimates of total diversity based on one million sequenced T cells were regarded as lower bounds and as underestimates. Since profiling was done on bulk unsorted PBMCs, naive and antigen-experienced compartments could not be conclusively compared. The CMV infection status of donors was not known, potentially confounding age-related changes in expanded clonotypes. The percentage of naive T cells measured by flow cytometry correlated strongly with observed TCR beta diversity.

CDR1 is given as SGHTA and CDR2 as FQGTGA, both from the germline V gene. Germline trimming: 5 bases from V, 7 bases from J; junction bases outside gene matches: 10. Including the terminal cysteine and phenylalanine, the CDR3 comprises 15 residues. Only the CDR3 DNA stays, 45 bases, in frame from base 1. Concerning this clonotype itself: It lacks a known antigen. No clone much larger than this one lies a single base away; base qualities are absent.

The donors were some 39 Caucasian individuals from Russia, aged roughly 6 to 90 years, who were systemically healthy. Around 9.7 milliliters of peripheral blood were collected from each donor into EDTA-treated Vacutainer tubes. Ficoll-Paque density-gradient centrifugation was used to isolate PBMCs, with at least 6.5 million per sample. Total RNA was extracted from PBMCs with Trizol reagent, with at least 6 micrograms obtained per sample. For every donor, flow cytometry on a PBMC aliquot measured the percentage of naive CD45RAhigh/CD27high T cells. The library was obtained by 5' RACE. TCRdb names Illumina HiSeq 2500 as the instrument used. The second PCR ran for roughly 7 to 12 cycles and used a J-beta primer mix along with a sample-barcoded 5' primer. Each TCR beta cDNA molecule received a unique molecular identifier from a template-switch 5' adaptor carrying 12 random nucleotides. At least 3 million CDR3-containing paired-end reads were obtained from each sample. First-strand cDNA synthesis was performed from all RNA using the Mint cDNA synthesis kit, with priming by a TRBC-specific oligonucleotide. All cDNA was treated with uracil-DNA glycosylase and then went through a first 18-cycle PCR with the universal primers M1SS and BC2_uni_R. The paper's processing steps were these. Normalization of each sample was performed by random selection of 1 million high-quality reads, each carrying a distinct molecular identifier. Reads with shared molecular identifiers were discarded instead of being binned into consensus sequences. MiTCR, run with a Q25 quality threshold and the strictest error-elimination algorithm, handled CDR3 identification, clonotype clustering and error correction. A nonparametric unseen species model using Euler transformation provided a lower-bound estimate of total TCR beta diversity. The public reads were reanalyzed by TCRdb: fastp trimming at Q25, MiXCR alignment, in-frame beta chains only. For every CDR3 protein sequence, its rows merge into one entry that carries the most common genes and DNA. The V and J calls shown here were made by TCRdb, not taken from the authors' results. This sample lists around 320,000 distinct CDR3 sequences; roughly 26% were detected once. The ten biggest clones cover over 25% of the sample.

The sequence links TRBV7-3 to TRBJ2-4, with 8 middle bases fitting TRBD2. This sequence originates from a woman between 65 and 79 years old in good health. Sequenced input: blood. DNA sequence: TGTGCCAGCAGCCCCGTAGCGGGGAAGGTTAACATTCAGTACTTC. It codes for CASSPVAGKVNIQYF.